This T cell receptor beta chain is from a study of molecular identifiers for immune sequencing clone quantification. TCRdb re-called the PCR reads with MiXCR, one entry per CDR3 protein. The sample has fewer than 70,000 distinct CDR3 sequences; roughly 18% are singletons. The receptor comes from a human donor in good health. Some libraries in this study had Jurkat cell RNA spiked in. Sample: naive CD8+ T cells from blood, with Jurkat cell RNA spiked in. Noted subset: FACS-sorted CD8+CD4-CCR7+CD45RA+ naive T cells.

The CDR3 is CASSPRTGGPTYEQYF. CDR3 DNA sequence: TGTGCCAGCAGTCCGAGAACAGGGGGGCCTACCTACGAGCAGTACTTC. J is TRBJ2-7 and V is TRBV27; 8 bases are a match to TRBD1. J gave up 2 bases and V 5 bases, and 11 bases lay outside the gene matches. Germline V gives CDR1 MNHEY, CDR2 SMNVEV (reference sequence). The CDR3 extends over 16 amino acids.